This T cell receptor (beta chain) was sequenced during a study of blood T cell repertoires in COVID-19. The wider study: COVID-19 samples collected from the United States, Italy and Spain covered acute and convalescent phases. Sample material is recorded as cDNA or gDNA derived from T cells, B-cell-depleted T cells, or PBMCs.

Germline assignment: CDR1 SGDLS and CDR2 YYNGEE. The ends lost 3 bases at V and 4 bases at J; junction bases unmatched: 4. The CDR3 consists of 15 residues. Authors' analysis steps: How many nucleated cells were present was estimated from reference gene primer amplification. Repertoires were generated with immunoSEQ multiplex PCR, while TCRdb's copy carries only in-frame clones and drops some. V, J and clone size reflect that table, while D and trimming were determined from the DNA. This sample has about 100,000 clones, with almost 90% found just once. The gene calls are TRBV9 and TRBJ2-3; 11 nucleotides line up with TRBD2. The clonotype was recovered from a human donor in a cohort sampled during active COVID-19. The specimen sequenced was peripheral blood. As DNA, the CDR3 is TGTGCCAGCAGCGCGGGGACTAGCGGTCCAGATACGCAGTATTTT. Its translation: CASSAGTSGPDTQYF.